Listed here is a single T cell receptor (beta chain). The data were taken from a study of siplizumab effects on memory and regulatory T cells. For every sample, about 10^5 TCR templates were assayed. Assay used: immunoSEQ multiplex PCR; TCRdb lists only in-frame clones, some missing. Altogether about 27,000 clones are present, approximately 80% being singletons, with the ten largest covering about 22%. Germline-derived CDR1 and CDR2 are SGHTA and FQGTGA. The CDR3 loop spans 13 amino acids. V was shortened by 2 bases and J by 4 bases, with 6 bases between the two germline ends. The specimen was memory CD4+ T cells sorted from blood. The chain couples TRBV7-3 to TRBJ1-5, with D uncertain. The TCR sequence derives from a human donor in good health. The CDR3 protein is CASSLSPNQPQHF. The CDR3 nucleotides are TGTGCCAGCAGCTTATCCCCGAATCAGCCCCAGCATTTT.